This T cell receptor (beta chain) was sequenced during a study of blood T cell repertoires in COVID-19. Looked up from germline, CDR1 is SGHTA and CDR2 is FQGNSA. This CDR3 spans 14 amino acids. V trimming: 3 bases; J trimming: 4 bases; junction bases outside the gene matches: 4. Here immunoSEQ multiplex PCR was the method, and the copy in TCRdb shows in-frame clones only, minus some. The table records roughly 57,000 clones, 80% to 90% of them present only once. The TCR was taken from a woman aged 60-75 years with COVID-19, enrolled during active disease. The chain combines TRBV7-2 with TRBJ2-5; 8 nucleotides agree with TRBD1. The sequencing input was peripheral blood. CDR3 sequence reads: CASSFQTGAETQYF. CDR3 nucleotide sequence: TGTGCCAGCAGCTTCCAGACAGGGGCAGAGACCCAGTACTTC.